One and the same sample provided the 9 T cell receptor beta chains below, sequenced in a study of CD8 T cells in ankylosing spondylitis. TCRdb itself ran the 5' RACE reads through MiXCR, one entry per CDR3 protein. The table includes more than 250,000 distinct CDR3 sequences, approximately 10% detected once. Sequenced material: blood, either unsorted or a sorted T cell fraction (not recorded which). All receptors derive from a female donor with ankylosing spondylitis or in good health (not recorded which).

This clonotype came up a few times. The chain combines TRBV7-9 with TRBJ2-1; D may be TRBD1 (6 bases). With 4 bases removed from V and 0 bases from J, the gap between germline ends came to 16 bases. The CDR3 sequence is 17 residues long. Per the germline V gene, CDR1 is SEHNR and CDR2 is FQNEAQ (reference sequence). CDR3 protein: CASSSGAGLPSYNEQFF. The CDR3 DNA reads as TGTGCCAGCAGCTCAGGGGCCGGCCTTCCCTCCTACAATGAGCAGTTCTTC.

This clonotype was counted between two and nine times. The chain couples TRBV7-2 to TRBJ1-1; D possibly corresponds to TRBD1 (5 bases). CDR1 and CDR2 (germline): SGHTA, FQGNSA. Trimming stripped 5 bases from V and 11 bases from J, with 15 bases between. CDR3 length: 12 residues. The CDR3 region has the DNA TGTGCCAGCAGCCTTCGGGTTGAGGGGGCTTTCTTT. It is translated as CASSLRVEGAFF.

This clonotype was found many times. This chain joins TRBV20-1 and TRBJ1-1; 10 bases are shared with TRBD1. J lost 4 bases, V lost 6 bases, and 8 bases had no gene match. This CDR3 spans 14 amino acids. CDR1 and CDR2 (germline): DFQATT, SNEGSKA (reference sequence). CDR3 nucleotides: TGCAGTGCGCGGACAGGGGGTAGAATCACTGAAGCTTTCTTT. Its protein is CSARTGGRITEAFF.

This clonotype has ten or more counts. The genes are TRBV2 and TRBJ2-1; the D gene is possibly TRBD1 (5 bases). Trimming stripped 6 bases from V and 8 bases from J, with 17 bases between. This CDR3 is 14 amino acids long. Germline V gives CDR1 SNHLY, CDR2 FYNNEI. Here the CDR3 DNA reads TGTGCCAGCAGCGCTACTGGGGTAGGGGATGAGCAGTTCTTC. This translates into CASSATGVGDEQFF.

The chain recombines TRBV7-2 with TRBJ2-7, with D possibly TRBD1 on 5 matching bases. Germline CDR1 is SGHTA and CDR2 is FQGNSA. V was shortened by 5 bases and J by 2 bases, with 10 bases between the two germline ends. This CDR3 comprises 13 residues. The CDR3 loop reads CASSRDRTYEQYF. The CDR3 DNA follows: TGTGCCAGCAGCCGAGACAGAACCTACGAGCAGTACTTC.

The gene calls are TRBV5-1 and TRBJ2-7; 11 bases are shared with TRBD2. Germline CDR1 SGHRS, CDR2 YFSETQ. The junction had 5 bases not matched to a gene; V was cut back by 0 bases and J by 3 bases. The CDR3 covers 16 residues. The CDR3 coding sequence is TGCGCCAGCAGCTTGGTCCCGGGACTAGCGGACTACGAGCAGTACTTC. This codes for CASSLVPGLADYEQYF.

This chain connects TRBV29-1 to TRBJ2-7; perhaps TRBD1 as D (6 bases). The germline CDR1 and CDR2 sequences are SQVTM and ANQGSEA. CDR3 length equals 11 residues. The CDR3 region has the DNA TGCGCGGTCAGGGGTGCCTACGAGCAGTACTTC. Translated, it gives CAVRGAYEQYF.

This clonotype was seen many times. The genes are TRBV7-9 and TRBJ1-1, with a weak D call TRBD1 (6 bases). Per germline, CDR1 SEHNR and CDR2 FQNEAQ (reference sequence). The CDR3 extends over 15 amino acids. V dropped 5 bases and J dropped 1 base, with 14 bases sitting between them. For the CDR3, the DNA is TGTGCCAGCAGCCCGGAGGGGGGGAAGAACACTGAAGCTTTCTTT. This sequence encodes CASSPEGGKNTEAFF.

This chain links TRBV24-1 with TRBJ2-7, with 8 bases aligning to TRBD1. In germline, CDR1 is KGHDR, CDR2 SFDVKD. The CDR3 totals 15 residues. The trim removed 3 bases at V and 1 base at J, leaving 4 bases unmatched. The CDR3 DNA reads TGTGCCACCAGTGATACAGGGGGTCCGTCCTACGAGCAGTACTTC. Translated: CATSDTGGPSYEQYF.